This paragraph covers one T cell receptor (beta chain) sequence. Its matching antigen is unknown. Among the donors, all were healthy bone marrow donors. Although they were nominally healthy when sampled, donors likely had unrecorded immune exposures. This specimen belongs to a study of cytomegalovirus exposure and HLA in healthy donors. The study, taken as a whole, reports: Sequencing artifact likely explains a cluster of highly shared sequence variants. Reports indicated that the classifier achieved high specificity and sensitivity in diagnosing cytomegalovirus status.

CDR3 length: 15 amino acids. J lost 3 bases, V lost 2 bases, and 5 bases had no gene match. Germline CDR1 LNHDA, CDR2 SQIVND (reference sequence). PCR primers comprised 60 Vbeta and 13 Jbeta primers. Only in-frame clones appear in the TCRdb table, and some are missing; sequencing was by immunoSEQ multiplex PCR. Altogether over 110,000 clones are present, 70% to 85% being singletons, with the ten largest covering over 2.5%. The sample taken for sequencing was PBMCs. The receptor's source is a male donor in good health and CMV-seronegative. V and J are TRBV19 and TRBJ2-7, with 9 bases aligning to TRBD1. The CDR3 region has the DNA TGTGCCAGTAGTATAACAGGGGGCGCGTTCTACGAGCAGTACTTC. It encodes CASSITGGAFYEQYF.